This T cell receptor (beta chain) is from a study of T-cell reconstitution after alpha-beta-depleted transplantation in children. Findings and limits, study-wide: At around two months after transplant, the alpha-beta T cells were reportedly derived from several hundred expanded clones that came from non-depleted graft cells. Diversity and T-cell counts at one year after transplant derived mostly from new T cells. Several patients had high TCRbeta diversity at day 60; it came from surviving recipient T cells and thymic progenitors.

A note on this clonotype: The antigen is undetermined.

The CDR3 covers 15 residues. CDR1 and CDR2 (germline): GTSNPN, SVGIG (reference sequence). Trimming shortened V by 4 bases and J by 2 bases, and 12 bases separated the two germline ends. A TCRbeta library incorporating unique molecular identifiers was prepared. TCRdb re-derived calls from the PCR reads in MiXCR, one entry per CDR3 protein. This table has some 600,000 distinct CDR3 sequences, 10% to 15% appearing once. This rearrangement joins TRBV30 to TRBJ1-6; possible D gene TRBD1, 5 bases. The receptor's source is a male patient between 5 and 17 years old who had a stem cell transplant for acute myeloid leukemia, so the T cells may come from the graft donor. The specimen comprised PBMCs, mostly from graft donor cells, sampled 360 days after TCRalphabeta/CD19-depleted stem cell transplant. CDR3 sequence reads: CAWTGGVAYNSPLHF. CDR3 bases: TGTGCCTGGACGGGGGGAGTGGCCTATAATTCACCCCTCCACTTT. The full variable domain, with the rest looked up from reference TRBV30 and TRBJ1-6, is SQTIHQWPATLVQPVGSPLSLECTVEGTSNPNLYWYRQAAGRGLQLLFYSVGIGQISSEVPQNLSASRPQDRQFILSSKKLLLSDSGFYLCAWTGGVAYNSPLHFGNGTRLTVT.